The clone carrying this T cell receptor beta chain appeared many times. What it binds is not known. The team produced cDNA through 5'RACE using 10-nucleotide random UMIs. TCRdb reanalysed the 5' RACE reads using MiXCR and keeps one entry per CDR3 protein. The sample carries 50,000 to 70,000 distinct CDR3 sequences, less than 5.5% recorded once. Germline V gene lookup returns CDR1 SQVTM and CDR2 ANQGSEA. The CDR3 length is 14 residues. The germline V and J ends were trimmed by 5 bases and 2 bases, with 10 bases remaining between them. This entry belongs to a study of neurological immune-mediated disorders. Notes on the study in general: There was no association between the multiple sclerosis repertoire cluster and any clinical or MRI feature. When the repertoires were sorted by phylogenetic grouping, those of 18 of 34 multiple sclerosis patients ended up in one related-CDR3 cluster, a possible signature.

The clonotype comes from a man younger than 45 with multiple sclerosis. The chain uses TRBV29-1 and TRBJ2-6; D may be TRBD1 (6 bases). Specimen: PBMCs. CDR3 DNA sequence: TGCAGCGTTCCCACAGGGACTGGGGCCAACGTCCTGACTTTC. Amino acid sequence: CSVPTGTGANVLTF.